This T cell receptor beta chain was sequenced in a study of blood T cell repertoires in COVID-19 (dated by TCRdb to between 2020 and 2021). Turning to the overall study: Samples from collaborators originated in the United States, Italy and Spain and spanned both the acute and convalescent phases of COVID-19. The material from the prospective study consisted of cDNA or gDNA derived from T cells, B-cell-depleted T cells, or PBMCs. Subjects who had been exposed to COVID-19, were actively infected with it, or had recovered from it provided the deeply sampled blood TCRbeta repertoires that made up the dataset. The repertoires were made available in a free public database intended to serve as a resource for research on the immune response to SARS-CoV-2. Samples came from the ongoing ImmuneRACE study (first 160 participants) plus 1,254 subjects from 6 global collaborators. A de-identified subject ID, COVID-19 status, age in years and sex were almost always included in the sample metadata. HLA class I and class II types, where available, came from metadata supplied by the sample provider rather than from assay-based typing.

TCRbeta CDR3 regions were amplified from genomic DNA by means of the immunoSEQ Assay, a bias-controlled multiplex PCR. The published analysis was carried out like this. Nucleated cell counts per sample were estimated from amplification of reference gene primers within the assay. To quantify the absolute abundance of each unique TCRbeta CDR3 rearrangement, sequence reads were collapsed and filtered. For each sample, productive Simpson clonality was calculated as the square root of Simpson's diversity index across productive rearrangements. TCRdb retrieved this table from immuneACCESS and kept in-frame rearrangements only. Not all clones are present; in checked studies, unresolved V genes account for under half, and no reason is known for the remainder. For V, J and clone size, that table is used; D and trimming come from the DNA. This sample lists tens of thousands of clones; about 80% were detected once. The ten most abundant clones make up 13% to 15% of the sample.

On this clone: The antigen it binds to is not known. The input lacks base qualities; no much larger clone sits a single base away.

For CDR1 and CDR2, the germline V gene lists SGHVS and FQNEAQ. The CDR3 goes from the cysteine to the phenylalanine over 16 residues. The retained sequence is limited to the CDR3, 48 bases, with the frame set at the first base. Deletion took 5 bases off V and 5 bases off J, with a span of 21 bases between the germline ends. Each collaborating institution followed its own protocols to collect whole blood in K2EDTA tubes. For TCRbeta analysis, collaborators shipped samples in one of three forms: frozen whole blood, isolated PBMCs, or DNA extracted from either of those sample types. Summary of the overall study and its limitations: The amount of clinical and demographic metadata varied by source and participant and was provided uncurated.

The sample taken for sequencing was peripheral blood. Rearrangement joined TRBV7-8 to TRBJ2-5; TRBD1 could be the D gene, as 6 bases match. This TCR came from a human donor in a cohort sampled during active COVID-19. The encoded CDR3 is CASSQRTDPSQETQYF. In nucleotide form, the sequence is TGTGCCAGCAGCCAACGGACAGATCCCTCCCAGGAGACCCAGTACTTC.